This passage covers 8 T cell receptor beta chains from one sample sequenced in a study of blood T cells in healthy people across ages. Primers used in a second PCR of roughly 6 to 12 cycles were a sample-barcoded 5' primer and a J-beta primer mix. TCRdb re-analysed the 5' RACE reads in MiXCR, keeping a single row per CDR3 protein. The sample comprises 700,000 to 950,000 distinct CDR3 sequences, about three fifths of which are singletons, and 20% to 25% rests with the top ten. What was sequenced was blood. The receptors here all came from a man aged 30 to 39 in good health.

The gene calls are TRBV7-9 and TRBJ2-7; TRBD1 is a possible D gene (6 bases). The V gene's germline CDR1 is SEHNR and CDR2 FQNEAQ (reference sequence). This CDR3 has 14 amino acids. The germline V and J ends were trimmed by 4 bases and 3 bases, with 13 bases remaining between them. The CDR3 here is CASSSGQFFYEQYF. The DNA of the CDR3 is TGTGCCAGCAGCTCTGGACAGTTTTTCTACGAGCAGTACTTC.

This clonotype showed up just a few times. V usage is TRBV3-1 and J usage is TRBJ1-2; D may be TRBD1 (5 bases). The CDR3 covers 14 residues. Between the trimmed V and J ends, which lost 0 bases and 6 bases, there was a span of 11 bases. Per the germline V gene, CDR1 is LGHDT and CDR2 is YNNKEL (reference sequence). The CDR3 region is CASSQEARVDGYTF. In DNA, the CDR3 is TGTGCCAGCAGCCAAGAGGCCAGGGTGGATGGCTACACCTTC.

This clonotype occurred a few times. The chain is built from TRBV28 and TRBJ2-7, with 7 positions matching TRBD2. V dropped 5 bases and J dropped 1; count of bases not matched to a gene: 11. The CDR3 has 16 amino acids. CDR1 and CDR2 (germline): MDHEN, SYDVKM. The CDR3, as DNA: TGTGCCAGCAGTCCTCTGAGCGCGGGAGTATCCTACGAGCAGTACTTC. This translates into CASSPLSAGVSYEQYF.

V is TRBV6-2 or TRBV6-3 and J is TRBJ2-3; 8 bases line up with TRBD2. The length of the CDR3 is 16 residues. Germline values: CDR1 MNHEY, CDR2 SVGEGT. The trim removed 11 bases at V and 8 bases at J, leaving 21 bases unmatched. The CDR3 DNA sequence: TGTGCCGCAGTCTCCATGCGGGAGGACTTTGTTCGTACGCAGTATTTT. As protein: CAAVSMREDFVRTQYF.

V gene TRBV27 combines with J gene TRBJ2-7; D could derive from TRBD1 or TRBD2 (5 bases each). Germline CDR1 reads MNHEY; CDR2 reads SMNVEV (reference sequence). Deletions cut 3 bases from V and 3 bases from J, with 21 bases between. The CDR3 runs 17 residues. This chain's CDR3 is CASSFGSRAVGGYEQYF. CDR3 nucleotide sequence: TGTGCCAGCAGTTTCGGGTCCAGGGCAGTAGGAGGCTACGAGCAGTACTTC.

As to this clonotype: A much larger clone is a single base away; this may be a read error. This chain uses TRBV5-1 with TRBJ2-7; tentatively, D is TRBD1 (6 bases). In germline, CDR1 is SGHRS, CDR2 YFSETQ. V shed 3 bases and J shed 3 bases, with 13 bases lying between them. There are 14 residues in the CDR3. The chain's CDR3 is CASSWGSDSYEQYF. CDR3 DNA: TGCGCCAGCAGCTGGGGTTCGGACAGCTACGAGCAGTACTTC.

This clonotype was recorded a few times. This chain uses TRBV5-1 with TRBJ2-1; D is undetermined. V lost 0 bases and J lost 5, with 9 bases in between. This CDR3 region has 14 residues. Per the germline V gene, CDR1 is SGHRS and CDR2 is YFSETQ. CDR3: CASSLAGLNNEQFF. CDR3 sequence (DNA): TGCGCCAGCAGCTTGGCCGGGCTAAACAATGAGCAGTTCTTC.

V and J are TRBV20-1 and TRBJ2-5; D possibly corresponds to TRBD2 (5 bases). V was trimmed by 0 bases and J by 11 bases, leaving 19 bases between them. CDR1 and CDR2 from the germline V gene are DFQATT and SNEGSKA (reference sequence). The CDR3 sequence is 14 residues long. This chain's CDR3 is CSARDGRGGDEQYF. The CDR3 coding sequence is TGCAGTGCTAGAGATGGTCGGGGTGGGGATGAGCAGTACTTC.